This TCR beta chain was sequenced in a study of blood T cells in healthy people across ages (dated by TCRdb to 2014 to 2015). About the full investigation: In model experiments, template switching captured about one uniquely barcoded TCR beta cDNA molecule for every two T cells. To avoid experimental bias, donors of different ages were distributed randomly across sequencing lanes. Four age groups were formed from the donors: young (average roughly 16 years), middle-aged (approximately 40), aged (62) and long-lived (approximately 80). Age-related changes in TCR beta repertoire diversity were measured in the study by deep sequencing normalized with unique cDNA molecular identifiers. Two additional independent replicas of 1 million unique cDNA reads from the same blood draw were analyzed for two donors (one aged 18 to 30 and one aged 80 or older). The paper as a whole reports these results and caveats: Observed TCR beta diversity per million T cells fell roughly linearly with age, and a significant reduction was already apparent by age roughly 40. Because the CMV infection status of the donors was unknown, age-related changes in expanded clonotypes may potentially have been confounded. Because profiling used bulk unsorted PBMCs, naive and antigen-experienced compartments could not be compared conclusively. Compared with the aged group, more naive CD4+ T cells, fewer expanded clones and increased TCR diversity were shown by the long-lived group, suggesting age selection. Estimates of total diversity based on one million sequenced T cells were considered lower bounds and underestimates. A strong correlation was found between observed TCR beta diversity and the percentage of naive T cells measured by flow cytometry.

Receptors were amplified or captured by 5' RACE. Sequencing was performed on an Illumina HiSeq 2500. A second PCR of roughly 7 to 12 cycles was performed with a sample-barcoded 5' primer and a J-beta primer mix. A template-switch 5' adaptor carrying 12 random nucleotides introduced a unique molecular identifier onto each TCR beta cDNA molecule. Each sample yielded at least 3 million CDR3-containing paired-end reads. First-strand cDNA synthesis was performed from all RNA using the Mint cDNA synthesis kit, with priming by a TRBC-specific oligonucleotide. After uracil-DNA glycosylase treatment, a first 18-cycle PCR used universal primers M1SS and BC2_uni_R on all cDNA. The study's own analysis went as follows. For normalization, 1 million high-quality reads, each with a distinct molecular identifier, were randomly selected from each sample. Instead of being binned into consensus sequences, reads that shared molecular identifiers were thrown out. MiTCR, run with a Q25 quality threshold and the strictest error-elimination algorithm, handled CDR3 identification, clonotype clustering and error correction. A nonparametric unseen species model with Euler transformation was used to estimate lower-bound total TCR beta diversity. The public reads were reprocessed in TCRdb via fastp at Q25 and MiXCR, keeping in-frame beta chains. Each CDR3 protein gets just one entry, which takes the most common genes and DNA from the rows behind it. These V and J calls are TCRdb output, not the study's own analysis. For this sample there are nearly 800,000 distinct CDR3 sequences; roughly three fifths appear just once. The top ten constitute around 24% of the sample.

V is trimmed back by 3 bases and J by 0 bases, and the junction contains 2 bases that no gene match accounts for. The CDR3, from cysteine to phenylalanine, totals 15 residues. This entry keeps only the CDR3 DNA: 45 bases, framed from base 1. CDR1 and CDR2, per the germline V gene, are SGHTA and FQGNSA. Regarding this clonotype: Its recognized antigen is unknown. Per-base qualities were not stored, and no clone one base away is much larger.

Systemically healthy Caucasian individuals from Russia, 39 in total and aged about 6 to 90 years, were included as donors. Approximately 10 milliliters of peripheral blood were collected from each donor into EDTA-treated Vacutainer tubes. PBMCs were isolated by Ficoll-Paque density-gradient centrifugation, with at least 6.5 million obtained per sample. Total RNA, at least 5 micrograms per sample, was extracted from PBMCs with Trizol reagent. Naive CD45RAhigh/CD27high T cell percentages were measured by flow cytometry on a PBMC aliquot from every donor. The sequenced sample was blood. The receptor's source is a man aged 35-49 years in good health. The sequence is built from TRBV7-2 and TRBJ2-3; the central 8 bases match TRBD2. Here the CDR3 is given as CASSLPSGSTDTQYF. In nucleotide form, the sequence is TGTGCCAGCAGCTTGCCTAGCGGGAGCACAGATACGCAGTATTTT.